These 17 T cell receptor beta chains were sequenced from one sample in a study of cytomegalovirus exposure and HLA in healthy donors. The PCR made use of 60 Vbeta and 13 Jbeta primers. Assay: immunoSEQ multiplex PCR; the TCRdb copy retains only in-frame clones and omits some. The profile shows fewer than 55,000 clones, 63% of them singletons. The sample taken for sequencing was PBMCs. Receptor source: a man in his 60s in good health and CMV-seropositive.

CDR3 DNA: TGTGCCAGCAGCTTTGGCGCGGGCCCCGATCCCGAGCAGTACTTC. This codes for CASSFGAGPDPEQYF. The rearrangement links TRBV5-4 to TRBJ2-7; possible D gene TRBD2, 5 bases. Trimming pared 2 bases from V and 6 bases from J, leaving 18 bases between. This CDR3 is built from 15 residues. The V gene's germline CDR1 is SGHNT and CDR2 YYREEE (reference sequence).

CDR3: CASSVGLAGVDTQYF. DNA of the CDR3: TGTGCCAGCAGCGTAGGCCTAGCGGGAGTAGATACGCAGTATTTT. The J gene is TRBJ2-3, the V gene TRBV9; 10 nucleotides agree with TRBD2. V dropped 0 bases and J dropped 5; count of bases not matched to a gene: 3. From germline, CDR1 is SGDLS and CDR2 YYNGEE. This CDR3 is built from 15 residues.

This chain joins TRBV14 and TRBJ2-1; 7 bases are a match to TRBD2. This CDR3 spans 14 amino acids. Germline loops: CDR1 SGHDN, CDR2 FVKESK. The V segment lost 4 bases and the J segment 7 bases; nucleotides outside the gene matches: 7. The DNA for the CDR3 is TGTGCCAGCAGCCCGTCGGGAGGTTTGAATGAGCAGTTCTTC. This translates into CASSPSGGLNEQFF.

The genes are TRBV19 and TRBJ2-1; D is undetermined. The germline V and J ends were trimmed by 1 base and 5 bases, with 12 bases remaining between them. CDR3 length equals 15 residues. Per germline, CDR1 LNHDA and CDR2 SQIVND (reference sequence). Written as DNA, the CDR3 is TGTGCCAGTAGTATAGCCCATCCCCCAGACAATGAGCAGTTCTTC. It translates to CASSIAHPPDNEQFF.

The chain uses TRBV6-1 and TRBJ2-7; 10 nucleotides line up with TRBD2. Per germline, CDR1 MNHNS and CDR2 SASEGT. The CDR3 covers 15 residues. After removal of 2 bases from V and 2 bases from J, the junction contained 3 bases not matched to a gene. The CDR3 region has the DNA TGTGCCAGCAGTGAACTAGCGGGAGACGCCTACGAGCAGTACTTC. Translation: CASSELAGDAYEQYF.

The chain combines TRBV30 with TRBJ2-4; 14 bases are shared with TRBD2. Germline assignment: CDR1 GTSNPN and CDR2 SVGIG (reference sequence). The CDR3 runs 17 residues. V shed 3 bases, J shed 5 bases, and the junction held 9 bases outside the gene matches. The CDR3 here is CAWRRGLAGVGENIQYF. The CDR3 DNA reads TGTGCCTGGAGAAGGGGACTAGCGGGAGTGGGGGAAAACATTCAGTACTTC. Full variable domain (remainder filled in from reference TRBV30 and TRBJ2-4): SQTIHQWPATLVQPVGSPLSLECTVEGTSNPNLYWYRQAAGRGLQLLFYSVGIGQISSEVPQNLSASRPQDRQFILSSKKLLLSDSGFYLCAWRRGLAGVGENIQYFGAGTRLSVL.

This clone has more than one count but fewer than ten. This chain connects TRBV5-5 to TRBJ1-2; D possibly corresponds to TRBD1 (5 bases). Trimming left V 0 bases short and J 4 bases short, with 13 bases between. This CDR3 contains 15 residues. Germline V gives CDR1 SGHKS, CDR2 YYEKEE (reference sequence). The CDR3 loop reads CASSLGPGGSYGYTF. CDR3 sequence (DNA): TGTGCCAGCAGCTTGGGGCCGGGGGGATCCTATGGCTACACCTTC.

The chain links TRBV19 to TRBJ2-7; D may be TRBD2 (5 bases). CDR1 is LNHDA, CDR2 SQIVND, per germline (reference sequence). CDR3 length equals 10 residues. V lost 2 bases and J 12 bases, leaving 8 bases between the germline ends. The CDR3 protein is CASSINSGYF. The CDR3 DNA reads as TGTGCCAGTAGTATAAACAGCGGGTACTTC.

This CDR3 reads CASRRGGDPNEKLFF. CDR3 coding DNA: TGCGCCAGCAGACGAGGGGGGGACCCCAATGAAAAACTGTTTTTT. The chain recombines TRBV4-1 with TRBJ1-4; D possibly corresponds to TRBD1 (6 bases). V was shortened by 6 bases and J by 5 bases, with 16 bases between the two germline ends. The CDR3 is 15 amino acids. The V gene's germline CDR1 is MGHRA and CDR2 YSYEKL.

V usage is TRBV5-8 and J usage is TRBJ2-3; no definite D call. The CDR3 has 15 amino acids. Per germline, CDR1 SGHTS and CDR2 YDEGEE. Between the trimmed V and J ends, which lost 1 base and 6 bases, there was a span of 15 bases. CDR3 nucleotides: TGTGCCAGCAGCTTGTTGTTAGCAGCCGGGGATACGCAGTATTTT. It codes for CASSLLLAAGDTQYF.

The CDR3, as DNA: TGTGCCAGCAGTGCTAGCGGGAGTAGGGTGGAGCTGTTTTTT. Translated: CASSASGSRVELFF. This chain links TRBV2 with TRBJ2-2; TRBD2 agrees at 10 bases. The CDR3 covers 14 residues. CDR1 is SNHLY, CDR2 FYNNEI, per germline. Germline trimming cut 4 bases from V and 10 bases from J; bases unmatched to any gene: 6.

This clone came up a few times. The chain joins TRBV5-1 to TRBJ2-2; D perhaps matches TRBD2 (6 bases). Germline V gene lookup returns CDR1 SGHRS and CDR2 YFSETQ. The CDR3 covers 14 residues. Trimming shortened V by 5 bases and J by 1 base, and 9 bases separated the two germline ends. CDR3 nucleotides: TGCGCCAGCAGAGGAGGGGAGAACACCGGGGAGCTGTTTTTT. Protein sequence: CASRGGENTGELFF.

V is TRBV19 and J is TRBJ1-2; tentatively, D is TRBD1 (5 bases). There are 14 residues in the CDR3. Germline CDR1 and CDR2: LNHDA and SQIVND (reference sequence). Trimming left V 6 bases short and J 0 bases short, with 11 bases between. The CDR3 DNA is TGTGCCAGTAGCCCGACAGCCCCTAACTATGGCTACACCTTC. Its translation: CASSPTAPNYGYTF.

The chain couples TRBV4-3 to TRBJ2-7, with 7 bases aligning to TRBD1. V was pared by 0 bases and J by 0 bases, with 17 bases of the junction left unmatched. This CDR3 comprises 20 residues. Looked up from germline, CDR1 is LGHNA and CDR2 is YSLEER. CDR3 residues: CASSQDPRDSLPGFSYEQYF. Written as DNA, the CDR3 is TGCGCCAGCAGCCAAGATCCCCGGGACAGTCTACCCGGATTCTCCTACGAGCAGTACTTC.

The chain uses TRBV18 and TRBJ2-3; D uncertain. The CDR3 runs 17 residues. Germline CDR1 is KGHSH and CDR2 is LQKENI. Trimming cost V 0 bases and J 15 bases, with 28 bases left between them. The CDR3 here is CASSPPNPTVTNVGLYF. The CDR3 bases are TGTGCCAGCTCACCACCGAATCCGACTGTAACCAACGTCGGCCTCTATTTT.

The chain employs TRBV21-1 and TRBJ2-7; TRBD1, as called in the table, went unchecked against the DNA. TRBV21-1 constitutes a pseudogene. This CDR3 comprises 16 residues. The CDR3 protein is CASSSGQEGNGYEQYF. In nucleotides, the CDR3 is TGTGCCAGCAGCTCAGGACAGGAAGGTAACGGCTACGAGCAGTACTTC.

The chain has TRBV18 and TRBJ2-2; D perhaps matches TRBD2 (6 bases). CDR3 length: 15 residues. Germline assignment: CDR1 KGHSH and CDR2 LQKENI. Trimming removed 3 bases at V and 2 bases at J, with 10 bases between. CDR3 region: CASSPDGRNTGELFF. The CDR3, as DNA: TGTGCCAGCTCACCCGACGGGAGAAACACCGGGGAGCTGTTTTTT.